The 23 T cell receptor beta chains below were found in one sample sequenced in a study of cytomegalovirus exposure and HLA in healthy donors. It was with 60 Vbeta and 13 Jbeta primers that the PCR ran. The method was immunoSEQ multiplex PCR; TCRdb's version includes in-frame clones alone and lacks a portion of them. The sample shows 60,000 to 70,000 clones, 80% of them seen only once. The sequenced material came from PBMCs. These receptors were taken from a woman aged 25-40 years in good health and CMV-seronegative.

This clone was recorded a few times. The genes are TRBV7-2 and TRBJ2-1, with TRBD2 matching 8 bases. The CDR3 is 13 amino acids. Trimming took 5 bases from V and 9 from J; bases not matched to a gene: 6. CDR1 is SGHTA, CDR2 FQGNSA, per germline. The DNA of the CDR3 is TGTGCCAGCAGCGTCGGGGGGGCGGTTGAGCAGTTCTTC. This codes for CASSVGGAVEQFF.

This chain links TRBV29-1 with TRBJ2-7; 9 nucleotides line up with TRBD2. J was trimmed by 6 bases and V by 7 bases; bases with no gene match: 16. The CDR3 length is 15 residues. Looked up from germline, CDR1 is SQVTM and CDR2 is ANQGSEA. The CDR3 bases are TGCAGCGCCGGGGGGAGTGGTACTAGCGGGTTCGAGCAGTACTTC. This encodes CSAGGSGTSGFEQYF.

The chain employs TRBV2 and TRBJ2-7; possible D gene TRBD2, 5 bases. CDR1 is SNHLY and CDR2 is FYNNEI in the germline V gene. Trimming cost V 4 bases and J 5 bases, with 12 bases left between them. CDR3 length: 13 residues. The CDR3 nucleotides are TGTGCCAGCAGTGGTGAGTTCGGGAACGAGCAGTACTTC. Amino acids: CASSGEFGNEQYF.

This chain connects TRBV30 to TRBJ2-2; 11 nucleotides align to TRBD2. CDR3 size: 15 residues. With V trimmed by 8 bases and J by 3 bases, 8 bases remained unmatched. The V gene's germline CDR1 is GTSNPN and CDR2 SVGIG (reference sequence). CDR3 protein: CAQTSGISDTGELFF. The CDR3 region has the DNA TGTGCCCAGACTAGCGGGATAAGTGACACCGGGGAGCTGTTTTTT.

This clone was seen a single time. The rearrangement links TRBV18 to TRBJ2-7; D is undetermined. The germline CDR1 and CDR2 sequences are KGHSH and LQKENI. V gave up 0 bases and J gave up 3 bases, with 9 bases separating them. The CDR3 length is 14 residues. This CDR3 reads CASSPPAGNYEQYF. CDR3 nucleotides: TGTGCCAGCTCACCACCAGCAGGAAACTACGAGCAGTACTTC.

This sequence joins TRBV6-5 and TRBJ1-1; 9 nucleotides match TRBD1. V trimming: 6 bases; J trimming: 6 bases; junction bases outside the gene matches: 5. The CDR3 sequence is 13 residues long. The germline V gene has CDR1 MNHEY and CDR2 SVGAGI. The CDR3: CASSPGQGAEAFF. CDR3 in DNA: TGTGCCAGCAGCCCGGGACAGGGCGCTGAAGCTTTCTTT.

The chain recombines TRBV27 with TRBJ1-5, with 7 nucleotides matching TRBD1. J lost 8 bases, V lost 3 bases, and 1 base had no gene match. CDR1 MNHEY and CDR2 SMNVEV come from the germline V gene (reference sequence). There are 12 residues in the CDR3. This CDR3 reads CASSFTGEPQHF. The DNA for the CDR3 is TGTGCCAGCAGTTTCACAGGGGAGCCCCAGCATTTT.

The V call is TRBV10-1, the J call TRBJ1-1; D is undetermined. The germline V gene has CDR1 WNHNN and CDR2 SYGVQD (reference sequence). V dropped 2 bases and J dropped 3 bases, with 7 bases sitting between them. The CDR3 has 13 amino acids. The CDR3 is CASSEGRYTEAFF. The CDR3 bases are TGCGCCAGCAGTGAGGGGCGCTACACTGAAGCTTTCTTT.

The CDR3 sequence is CASSVQVNQPQHF. As DNA, the CDR3 is TGTGCCAGCAGTGTACAGGTCAATCAGCCCCAGCATTTT. The rearrangement joins TRBV28 to TRBJ1-5; D may be TRBD1 (5 bases). Trimming cost V 5 bases and J 3 bases, with 8 bases left between them. The CDR3 loop spans 13 amino acids. CDR1 and CDR2 (germline): MDHEN, SYDVKM.

For the CDR3, the DNA is TGTGCCAGCAGGGGGGAGGGACGGCAGCCCCAGCATTTT. As protein: CASRGEGRQPQHF. V usage is TRBV2 and J usage is TRBJ1-5; a weak D match, TRBD1 (5 bases). The CDR3 covers 13 residues. Germline lookup yields CDR1 SNHLY and CDR2 FYNNEI. V lost 6 bases, J lost 7 bases, and 13 bases lay in between.

The CDR3 DNA is TGTGCCACCACTCCCGTTGGGGGAGGGGTAAGCTACACCTTC. Translated: CATTPVGGGVSYTF. The V gene is TRBV6-5, the J gene TRBJ1-2; tentative D call: TRBD1 (5 bases). The V end lost 10 bases, the J end lost 9 bases, and 24 bases lay between the germline ends. CDR1 is MNHEY and CDR2 is SVGAGI in the germline V gene. The CDR3 consists of 14 residues.

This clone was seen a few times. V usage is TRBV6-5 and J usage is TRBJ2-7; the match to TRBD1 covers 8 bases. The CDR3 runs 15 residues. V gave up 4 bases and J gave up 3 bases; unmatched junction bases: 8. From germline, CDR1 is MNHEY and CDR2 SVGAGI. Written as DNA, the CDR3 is TGTGCCAGCAGTTCCCCGCGAGGGACAGGCTACGAGCAGTACTTC. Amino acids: CASSSPRGTGYEQYF.

This CDR3 is CASSYNELVEQYF. CDR3 DNA sequence: TGTGCCAGCAGTTACAATGAACTAGTCGAGCAGTACTTC. The J gene is TRBJ2-7, the V gene TRBV6-5, with D maybe TRBD2 (5 bases). Deletions cut 2 bases from V and 6 bases from J, with 11 bases between. The CDR3 totals 13 residues. The germline V gene encodes CDR1 MNHEY and CDR2 SVGAGI.

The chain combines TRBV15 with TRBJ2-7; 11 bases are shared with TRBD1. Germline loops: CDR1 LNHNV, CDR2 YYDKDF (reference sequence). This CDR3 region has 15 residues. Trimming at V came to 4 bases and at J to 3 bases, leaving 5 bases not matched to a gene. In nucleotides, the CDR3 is TGTGCCACCAGCATGGGACAGGGGGTTGTCTACGAGCAGTACTTC. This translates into CATSMGQGVVYEQYF.

CDR3 in DNA: TGTGCCAGCAGCCATCCTTGGGGGGACGGGCGGGACGAGCAGTACTTC. Translating it yields CASSHPWGDGRDEQYF. V is TRBV7-6 and J is TRBJ2-7, with D perhaps matching TRBD2 (6 bases). The germline V and J ends were trimmed by 5 bases and 5 bases, with 22 bases remaining between them. The CDR3 length is 16 residues. The germline CDR1 and CDR2 sequences are SGHVS and FNYEAQ.

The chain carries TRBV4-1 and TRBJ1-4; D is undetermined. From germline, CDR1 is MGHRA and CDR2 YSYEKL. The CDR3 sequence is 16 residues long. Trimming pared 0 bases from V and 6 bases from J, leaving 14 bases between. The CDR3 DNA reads TGCGCCAGCAGCCAAGACCGAGACTCACGGGATGAAAAACTGTTTTTT. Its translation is CASSQDRDSRDEKLFF.

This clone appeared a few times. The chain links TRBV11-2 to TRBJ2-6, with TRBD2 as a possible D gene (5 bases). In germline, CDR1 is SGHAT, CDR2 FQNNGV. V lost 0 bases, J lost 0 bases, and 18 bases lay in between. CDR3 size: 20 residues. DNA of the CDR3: TGTGCCAGCAGCTTAGATACGTACCAGCGGAGACACTCTGGGGCCAACGTCCTGACTTTC. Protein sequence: CASSLDTYQRRHSGANVLTF.

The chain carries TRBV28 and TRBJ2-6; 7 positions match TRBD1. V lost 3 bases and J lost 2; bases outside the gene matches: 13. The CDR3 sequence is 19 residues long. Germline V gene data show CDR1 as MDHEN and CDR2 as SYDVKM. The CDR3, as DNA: TGTGCCAGCAGTTTTTATAGAGGACAGGCGAAGACTGGGGCCAACGTCCTGACTTTC. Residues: CASSFYRGQAKTGANVLTF.

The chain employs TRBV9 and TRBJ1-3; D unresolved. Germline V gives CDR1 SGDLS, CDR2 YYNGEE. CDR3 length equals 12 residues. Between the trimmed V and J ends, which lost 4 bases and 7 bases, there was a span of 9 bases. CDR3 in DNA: TGTGCCAGCAGCCAGATTGGCAACACCATATATTTT. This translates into CASSQIGNTIYF.

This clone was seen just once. The CDR3 protein is CASSQLLGVVANEKLFF. In nucleotides, the CDR3 is TGCGCCAGCAGCCAATTGTTAGGGGTTGTGGCTAATGAAAAACTGTTTTTT. This sequence joins TRBV4-1 and TRBJ1-4; the D gene is possibly TRBD1 (5 bases). Per the germline V gene, CDR1 is MGHRA and CDR2 is YSYEKL. The CDR3 runs 17 residues. V dropped 2 bases and J dropped 3 bases, with 16 bases sitting between them.

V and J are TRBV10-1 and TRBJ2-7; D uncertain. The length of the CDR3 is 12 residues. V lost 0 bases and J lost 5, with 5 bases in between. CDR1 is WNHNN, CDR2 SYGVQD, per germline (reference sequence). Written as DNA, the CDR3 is TGCGCCAGCAGTGAGTCGGGCCACGAGCAGTACTTC. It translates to CASSESGHEQYF.

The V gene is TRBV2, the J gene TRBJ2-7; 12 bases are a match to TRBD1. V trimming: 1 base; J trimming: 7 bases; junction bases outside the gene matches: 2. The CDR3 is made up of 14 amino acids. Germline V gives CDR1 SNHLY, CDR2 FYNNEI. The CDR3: CASSEGDRGHEQYF. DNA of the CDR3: TGTGCCAGCAGTGAAGGGGACAGGGGGCATGAGCAGTACTTC.

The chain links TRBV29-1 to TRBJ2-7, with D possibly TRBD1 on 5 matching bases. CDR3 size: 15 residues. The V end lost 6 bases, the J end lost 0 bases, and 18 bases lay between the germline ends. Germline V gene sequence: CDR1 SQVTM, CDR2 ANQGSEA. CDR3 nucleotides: TGCAGCGTAAAAAGGATGGGGCCGAGCTCCTACGAGCAGTACTTC. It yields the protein CSVKRMGPSSYEQYF.